Each of the 20 T cell receptor beta chains below was sequenced from the same sample in a study of cytomegalovirus exposure and HLA in healthy donors. PCR employed 60 Vbeta and 13 Jbeta primers. The table came from immunoSEQ multiplex PCR; TCRdb's copy has only in-frame clones and leaves some out. The data contain tens of thousands of clones, about 71% of them singletons. The sample was PBMCs. Every receptor here comes from a woman in her thirties or forties in good health and CMV-seronegative.

The chain has TRBV9 and TRBJ2-1, with TRBD2 identical over 11 bases. J gave up 4 bases and V 3 bases, and 6 bases lay outside the gene matches. Germline-derived CDR1 and CDR2 are SGDLS and YYNGEE. The CDR3 runs to 16 residues. CDR3 DNA sequence: TGTGCCAGCAGCGCCCGACTAGCGGGGATTTACAATGAGCAGTTCTTC. It yields the protein CASSARLAGIYNEQFF. Variable domain in full (rest from reference TRBV9 and TRBJ2-1): DSGVTQTPKHLITATGQRVTLRCSPRSGDLSVYWYQQSLDQGLQFLIQYYNGEERAKGNILERFSAQQFPDLHSELNLSSLELGDSALYFCASSARLAGIYNEQFFGPGTRLTVL.

The chain is built from TRBV5-1 and TRBJ2-3; TRBD1 might be the D (6 bases). The CDR3 totals 14 residues. Trimming took off 0 bases at V and 6 bases at J, with 11 bases between the two ends. Germline CDR1 and CDR2: SGHRS and YFSETQ. The CDR3 sequence is CASSLESGEDTQYF. CDR3 nucleotides: TGCGCCAGCAGCTTGGAATCAGGGGAGGATACGCAGTATTTT. Combining the CDR3 with reference TRBV5-1 and TRBJ2-3 gives the whole variable domain KAGVTQTPRYLIKTRGQQVTLSCSPISGHRSVSWYQQTPGQGLQFLFEYFSETQRNKGNFPGRFSGRQFSNSRSEMNVSTLELGDSALYLCASSLESGEDTQYFGPGTRLTVL.

The count of this clone is one. The V call is TRBV29-1, the J call TRBJ2-5, with D perhaps matching TRBD1 (6 bases). CDR1 and CDR2 from the germline V gene are SQVTM and ANQGSEA. Trimming removed 6 bases at V and 1 base at J, with 9 bases between. This CDR3 contains 12 residues. CDR3 in amino acids: CSVDSSQETQYF. The DNA of the CDR3 is TGCAGCGTGGACAGTTCCCAAGAGACCCAGTACTTC.

The chain couples TRBV18 to TRBJ2-2, with D maybe TRBD1 (6 bases). The CDR3 has 18 residues. Germline V gives CDR1 KGHSH, CDR2 LQKENI. Between the trimmed V and J ends, which lost 4 bases and 3 bases, there was a span of 21 bases. This CDR3 reads CASSRPTGYPLDTGELFF. CDR3 DNA sequence: TGTGCCAGCTCACGCCCAACAGGGTACCCCCTAGACACCGGGGAGCTGTTTTTT.

The chain is built from TRBV6-1 and TRBJ1-2; D may be TRBD1 (6 bases). Trimming removed 6 bases at V and 0 bases at J, with 11 bases between. The CDR3 loop spans 14 amino acids. Germline CDR1 is MNHNS and CDR2 is SASEGT. Written as DNA, the CDR3 is TGTGCCAGCAGGACAGGCCCGTCTAACTATGGCTACACCTTC. Translation: CASRTGPSNYGYTF.

This chain connects TRBV28 to TRBJ2-5; TRBD2 aligns across 12 bases. V lost 1 base, J lost 5 bases, and 5 bases stayed unmatched. Germline-derived CDR1 and CDR2 are MDHEN and SYDVKM. CDR3 length: 16 amino acids. The CDR3 DNA follows: TGTGCCAGCAGTTTATTCACTAGCGGGGGGCACGAGACCCAGTACTTC. The encoded protein is CASSLFTSGGHETQYF. Based on the CDR3 plus reference TRBV28 and TRBJ2-5, the full variable domain is DVKVTQSSRYLVKRTGEKVFLECVQDMDHENMFWYRQDPGLGLRLIYFSYDVKMKEKGDIPEGYSVSREKKERFSLILESASTNQTSMYLCASSLFTSGGHETQYFGPGTRLLVL.

The V and J genes are TRBV14 and TRBJ2-2; TRBD1 might be the D (5 bases). This CDR3 is built from 13 residues. V was cut by 4 bases and J by 3 bases, with 6 bases left in between. Germline-derived CDR1 and CDR2 are SGHDN and FVKESK. The CDR3 protein is CASSPQDTGELFF. The CDR3 DNA is TGTGCCAGCAGCCCACAGGACACCGGGGAGCTGTTTTTT.

CDR3 region: CASSLVSSGDGEKLFF. CDR3 sequence (DNA): TGCGCCAGCAGCTTGGTGTCTTCAGGGGATGGTGAAAAACTGTTTTTT. The chain has TRBV5-1 and TRBJ1-4, with D perhaps matching TRBD1 (6 bases). The CDR3 loop spans 16 amino acids. Between the trimmed V and J ends, which lost 0 bases and 7 bases, there was a span of 16 bases. Germline V gives CDR1 SGHRS, CDR2 YFSETQ.

The chain carries TRBV27 and TRBJ1-2, with a tentative D call TRBD1 (5 bases). This CDR3 is built from 12 residues. In germline, CDR1 is MNHEY, CDR2 SMNVEV (reference sequence). Trimming took off 3 bases at V and 4 bases at J, with 6 bases between the two ends. CDR3 residues: CASSFRGYGYTF. The CDR3 DNA reads TGTGCCAGCAGTTTTAGGGGCTATGGCTACACCTTC.

This rearrangement joins TRBV15 to TRBJ2-3; 11 bases align to TRBD1. The CDR3 contains 15 residues. Trimming at V came to 4 bases and at J to 5 bases, leaving 5 bases not matched to a gene. Germline CDR1 reads LNHNV; CDR2 reads YYDKDF (reference sequence). The CDR3 sequence: CATSIGQGAQDTQYF. The CDR3 nucleotides are TGTGCCACCAGCATAGGACAGGGGGCTCAAGATACGCAGTATTTT.

The V call is TRBV9, the J call TRBJ2-5; TRBD1 matches at 10 bases. CDR3 length equals 16 residues. Losses at the gene ends were 2 bases for V and 4 bases for J; bases not matched to a gene: 8. The germline CDR1 and CDR2 sequences are SGDLS and YYNGEE. The CDR3 bases are TGTGCCAGCAGCGTGCGACAGGGGGCGAGTGGAGAGACCCAGTACTTC. This sequence encodes CASSVRQGASGETQYF.

This clone was found once. This chain links TRBV13 with TRBJ2-3; maybe TRBD2 (5 bases). Per the germline V gene, CDR1 is PRHDT and CDR2 is FYEKMQ (reference sequence). V shed 2 bases and J shed 6 bases, with 12 bases lying between them. The CDR3 runs 14 residues. CDR3 amino acids: CASSLWTAKDTQYF. In nucleotides, the CDR3 is TGTGCCAGCAGCTTATGGACTGCGAAGGATACGCAGTATTTT.

V usage is TRBV7-3 and J usage is TRBJ2-1; 7 nucleotides agree with TRBD2. The germline V gene encodes CDR1 SGHTA and CDR2 FQGTGA. The J segment lost 3 bases and the V segment lost 2 bases, leaving 4 bases of the junction unmatched. This CDR3 has 15 residues. CDR3 nucleotide sequence: TGTGCCAGCAGCTTAGGGGGGGGATTCTACAATGAGCAGTTCTTC. It encodes CASSLGGGFYNEQFF.

In this sample, this clone turned up once. This rearrangement joins TRBV5-8 to TRBJ1-1; 7 nucleotides agree with TRBD1. The length of the CDR3 is 18 residues. Trimming took 3 bases from V and 2 from J; bases not matched to a gene: 16. Germline loops: CDR1 SGHTS, CDR2 YDEGEE. The CDR3: CASSSLSGGGAYNTEAFF. The DNA of the CDR3 is TGTGCCAGCAGCTCTCTCTCTGGAGGGGGCGCGTATAACACTGAAGCTTTCTTT.

The chain uses TRBV19 and TRBJ2-1; 9 bases line up with TRBD2. This CDR3 is 14 amino acids long. Looked up from germline, CDR1 is LNHDA and CDR2 is SQIVND (reference sequence). The V segment lost 6 bases and the J segment 4 bases; nucleotides outside the gene matches: 4. Here the CDR3 reads CASRSSGIYNEQFF. In DNA form, the CDR3 reads TGTGCCAGTAGGTCTAGCGGGATTTACAATGAGCAGTTCTTC.

The J gene is TRBJ2-1, the V gene TRBV5-6, with 8 nucleotides matching TRBD2. The ends lost 0 bases at V and 8 bases at J; junction bases unmatched: 10. This CDR3 spans 16 amino acids. Germline-derived CDR1 and CDR2 are SGHDT and YYEEEE. CDR3: CASSLATFGGGYEQFF. The CDR3 DNA follows: TGTGCCAGCAGCTTGGCCACCTTCGGGGGGGGCTATGAGCAGTTCTTC.

The V gene is TRBV7-6, the J gene TRBJ2-7, with a possible D match to TRBD1 (5 bases). The CDR3 is 12 residues long. The ends were cut back, 2 bases at V and 6 bases at J, with 8 bases in the middle. Germline CDR1 is SGHVS and CDR2 is FNYEAQ. The CDR3 coding sequence is TGTGCCAGCAGCTTAACAGGTGGCGAGCAGTACTTC. It translates to CASSLTGGEQYF.

This clone was picked up a small number of times. The chain couples TRBV7-2 to TRBJ2-1, with TRBD2 matching 11 bases. Germline CDR1 SGHTA, CDR2 FQGNSA. J gave up 8 bases and V 5 bases, and 8 bases lay outside the gene matches. The CDR3 covers 15 residues. In DNA, the CDR3 is TGTGCCAGCAGCCCAACTAGCGGGAGCTTCCATGAGCAGTTCTTC. As protein: CASSPTSGSFHEQFF.

This clone was seen a single time. The rearrangement joins TRBV6-5 to TRBJ1-1; no clear D. The germline V gene has CDR1 MNHEY and CDR2 SVGAGI. V was cut by 5 bases and J by 4 bases, with 11 bases left in between. CDR3 length: 13 amino acids. For the CDR3, the DNA is TGTGCCAGCAGTACCCCCACCAGCACTGAAGCTTTCTTT. Its translation: CASSTPTSTEAFF.

This clone was picked up a small number of times. The V call is TRBV10-3, the J call TRBJ2-6, with D possibly TRBD1 on 5 matching bases. The ends were cut back, 7 bases at V and 3 bases at J, with 7 bases in the middle. This CDR3 comprises 13 residues. Germline CDR1 reads ENHRY; CDR2 reads SYGVKD. CDR3: CAIIGDGANVLTF. Here the CDR3 DNA reads TGTGCCATCATAGGGGATGGGGCCAACGTCCTGACTTTC.